The entry below describes one TCR beta chain. This CDR3 region has 19 residues. V trimming: 0 bases; J trimming: 1 base; junction bases outside the gene matches: 12. These data come from a study of shared T cell receptors in the human thymus. The method was immunoSEQ multiplex PCR; TCRdb's version includes in-frame clones alone and lacks a portion of them. This table holds hundreds of thousands of clones, around 89% found once. These data also formed part of another study, on human thymus T cells.

The receptor's source is a boy under three years old with a congenital heart defect. V and J are TRBV23-1 and TRBJ1-1; the match to TRBD1 covers 9 bases. TRBV23-1 is placed among ORFs of uncertain function. The sample comprised thymocytes. This chain's CDR3 is CASSQSRPRTGETNTEAFF. The CDR3 DNA reads as TGCGCCAGCAGTCAATCCCGTCCGAGGACAGGGGAGACGAACACTGAAGCTTTCTTT.